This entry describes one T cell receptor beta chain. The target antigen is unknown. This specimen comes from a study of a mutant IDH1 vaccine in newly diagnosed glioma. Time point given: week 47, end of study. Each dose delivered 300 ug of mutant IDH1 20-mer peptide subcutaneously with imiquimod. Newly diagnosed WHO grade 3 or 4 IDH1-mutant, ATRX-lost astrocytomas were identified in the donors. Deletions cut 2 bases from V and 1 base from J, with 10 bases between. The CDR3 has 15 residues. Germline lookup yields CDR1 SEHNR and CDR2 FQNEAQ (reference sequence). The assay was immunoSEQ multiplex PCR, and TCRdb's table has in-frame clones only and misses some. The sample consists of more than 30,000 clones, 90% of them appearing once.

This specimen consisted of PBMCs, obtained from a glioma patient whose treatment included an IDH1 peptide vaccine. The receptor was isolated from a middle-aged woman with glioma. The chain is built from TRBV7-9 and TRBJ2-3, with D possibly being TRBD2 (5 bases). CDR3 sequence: CASSLRGTGTDTQYF. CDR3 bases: TGTGCCAGCAGCTTACGGGGTACGGGCACAGATACGCAGTATTTT.